The entry that follows covers one T cell receptor (beta chain) sequence. Its antigen remains unidentified. No clone much larger than this one lies a single base away; base qualities are absent. This specimen belongs to a study of regulatory and conventional T cells in RAG deficiency (dated by TCRdb to 2015 to 2018). For context, the study as a whole: The study used high-throughput TCR beta sequencing to compare repertoire diversity and composition of Treg, conventional CD4+ and CD8+ T cells between RAG-deficient patients and healthy controls.

The CDR3 starts with the cysteine, ends with the phenylalanine, and has 15 residues. The sequence is cut down to CDR3 DNA, 45 bases in frame from base 1. V drops 3 bases and J drops 1 base, leaving 11 bases in between. Taken from the germline V gene (reference sequence), the CDR1 and CDR2 loops are LNHDA and SQIVND. Before genomic DNA extraction, regulatory T cells were isolated from blood as CD4+CD25-high CD127-low cells. Repertoire analyses used several healthy control donors as the comparison group. Study-level results and caveats: RAG-deficient patients showed markedly lower Shannon entropy and higher Simpson indices than control T-cell subpopulations. The CD25-high CD127-low cells sorted from Omenn syndrome patients may be peripherally activated cells rather than true Treg cells. Compared with controls, Omenn syndrome and CID/AS patients had around 94-fold fewer unique TCR beta sequences in Treg cells, whereas the reduction in the other subsets was roughly 9.3-fold. Some T-cell subset analyses were not performed for some subjects. All patient T-cell subsets had shorter CDR3 lengths; Omenn syndrome patients showed >85% Treg-Tconv repertoire overlap at nucleotide and amino acid level.

The library was made by the immunoSEQ multiplex PCR assay. Rearranged TCR beta chain products were amplified from the genomic DNA of sorted T-cell subsets and were then sequenced. Concerning the study's data processing: Repertoire diversity of productive TCR beta rearrangements was quantified using Shannon entropy and Simpson indices. To gauge clonal expansion, the frequencies of the 100 most abundant productive TCR beta clonotypes among total reads were added together. The TRB repertoires were scored with a self-reactivity index that is based on amino acid usage at CDR3beta positions 6 and 7. Repertoire analyses used two-way ANOVA; flow cytometric analyses used Student t or Mann-Whitney tests. TCRdb provides this immuneACCESS table in a form limited to in-frame rearrangements. Some clones are lacking; in checked studies, under half of them reflect an unresolved V gene, and why the rest are absent is not known. The DNA gave D and trimming, while V, J and clone size come from that table. In this sample the table shows about 12,000 clones, approximately 94% of which occur a single time. The ten largest clonotypes hold over 1.2% of the sample.

This sample was also put to use in a study of regulatory T cells. As that second study puts it: In the multiplex PCR, 52 forward TRBV primers and 13 reverse TRBJ primers were used, and assay-based and computational corrections were applied for amplification bias. Restricted unique TRB V-J pairs and skewed V and J gene usage were observed in patient repertoires, most markedly in regulatory T cells. The study compared T-cell receptor beta repertoires of sorted regulatory, conventional CD4+ and CD8+ T cells between CD3G-deficient patients and healthy controls. Peripheral blood mononuclear cells were isolated by Ficoll density separation. Within the immunoSEQ assay, multiplex PCR amplified rearranged TRB loci from genomic DNA. Sequencing of the TRB amplicons was done on an Illumina HiSeq platform. Raw sequences were error-filtered and aligned to reference gene sequences by custom algorithms and were subsequently analyzed with the immunoSEQ online tools. Frequencies of productive and nonproductive TRB rearrangements were evaluated among both unique and total sequences. For group comparisons, t tests, Mann-Whitney tests or two-way ANOVA were performed in Prism software.

The sequencing sample was made of CD127- CD25+ CD4+ Tregs sorted from blood. The sequence derives from a human donor in good health. The chain links TRBV19 with TRBJ2-3; TRBD1 is a weak D gene call, 6 bases matching. The CDR3 reads as follows: CASSMRQAGTDTQYF. The bases are TGTGCCAGTAGTATGAGACAGGCCGGCACAGATACGCAGTATTTT.